This TCR beta chain was retrieved from a study of blood T cell repertoires in COVID-19. For the study at large: The United States, Italy and Spain were the sources of the acute and convalescent COVID-19 samples. Sample material is recorded as cDNA or gDNA derived from T cells, B-cell-depleted T cells, or PBMCs.

Germline CDR1 reads MNHEY; CDR2 reads SVGAGI. The CDR3 is 14 residues long. The junction had 8 bases not matched to a gene; V was cut back by 7 bases and J by 3 bases. The table came from immunoSEQ multiplex PCR; TCRdb's copy has only in-frame clones and leaves some out. The sample holds more than 200,000 clones, around 86% seen once. Sequencing was carried out using peripheral blood. J is TRBJ1-2 and V is TRBV6-5; TRBD1 matches 7 bases. This clonotype originated in a man between 50 and 59 years old with acute or convalescent COVID-19. CDR3 sequence: CASTYTQGDYGYTF. The CDR3 DNA is TGTGCCAGCACCTACACCCAGGGGGACTATGGCTACACCTTC.